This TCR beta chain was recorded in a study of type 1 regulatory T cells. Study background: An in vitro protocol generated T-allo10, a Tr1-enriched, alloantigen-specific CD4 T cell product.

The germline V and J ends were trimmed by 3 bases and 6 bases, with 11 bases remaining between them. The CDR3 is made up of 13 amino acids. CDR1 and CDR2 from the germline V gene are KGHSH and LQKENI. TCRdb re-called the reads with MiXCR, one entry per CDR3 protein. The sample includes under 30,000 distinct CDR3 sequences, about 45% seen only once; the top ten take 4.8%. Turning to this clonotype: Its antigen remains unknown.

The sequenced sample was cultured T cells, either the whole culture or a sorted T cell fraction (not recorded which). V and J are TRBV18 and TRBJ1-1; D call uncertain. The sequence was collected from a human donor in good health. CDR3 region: CASSPLGLPEAFF. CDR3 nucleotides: TGTGCCAGCTCACCTCTAGGGTTACCTGAAGCTTTCTTT.